A single TCR beta chain is shown here with its context. The sample originates from a study of Graves' ophthalmopathy and Graves' hyperthyroidism. Background on the study: At initial diagnosis, peripheral blood was obtained, and this preceded any treatment.

The V end lost 6 bases, the J end lost 4 bases, and 12 bases lay between the germline ends. Germline loops: CDR1 MNHNS, CDR2 SASEGT. This CDR3 is built from 14 residues. As the template, RNA transcripts were used to amplify TCR beta CDR3 regions. An opening RT-PCR round employed HTBI primers and preceded a second-round multiplex PCR. MiXCR was run by TCRdb on the multiplex PCR reads, yielding one entry per CDR3 protein. The data show hundreds of thousands of distinct CDR3 sequences, around 45% seen once. Out of about 9.6 ml of fresh peripheral blood, PBMCs were obtained. This TCR came from an adult man with Graves' ophthalmopathy. This chain connects TRBV6-1 to TRBJ1-4; D gene ambiguous. Sample: peripheral blood. CDR3 nucleotides: TGTGCCAGCAGCAGAGGTTTGCGTAATGAAAAACTGTTTTTT. Residues: CASSRGLRNEKLFF.